One and the same sample provided the 23 T cell receptor delta chains below, sequenced in a study of γδ T cells in repeated Plasmodium falciparum infection. TCRdb redid the clone calls on the multiplex PCR reads with CATT. The repertoire holds 45,000 to 50,000 delta-chain clones, over 1.5% seen once, with roughly 9.2% in the top ten. Flow sorting of PBMC yielded separate Vgamma9/Vdelta2+ and Vdelta2-negative gammadelta T cell populations for bulk repertoire analysis. The specimen sequenced was gamma-delta T cells from blood. The receptor set was obtained from a pool of human donors (malaria-infected and uninfected, not separated).

This clone was found a few times. TCRdb's listed protein matches a much larger clone and diverges from this DNA's translation at residue 14, likely through a read error; the protein shown comes from the DNA. J is TRDJ1 and V is TRDV1, with 8 positions matching TRDD3. V was clipped by 0 bases and J by 0 bases; unmatched bases: 30. The CDR3 loop spans 25 amino acids. The germline CDR1 and CDR2 sequences are TSWWSYY and QGS. CDR3 nucleotides: TGTGCTCTTGGGGAACTGTTTCACACTCTACGATTTCCTGAGGGATACGCGGGGTACACCGATAAACTCATCTTT. It is translated as CALGELFHTLRFPEGYAGYTDKLIF.

This clone was picked up many times. This chain links TRDV1 with TRDJ1; 11 bases are shared with TRDD3. Looked up from germline, CDR1 is TSWWSYY and CDR2 is QGS. The CDR3 extends over 23 amino acids. V was clipped by 2 bases and J by 0 bases; unmatched bases: 23. The DNA of the CDR3 is TGTGCTCTTGGGGAATTAGAAGGACCCGTTGACGTACTGGGGGATAAAGACACCGATAAACTCATCTTT. As protein: CALGELEGPVDVLGDKDTDKLIF.

This clone was seen more than once but under ten times. TCRdb records a much larger clone's protein for this DNA, with a difference at residue 9 that likely arises from a read error; the protein given is the translation of the DNA. This chain joins TRDV1 and TRDJ1, with 7 bases that match TRDD2. Germline CDR1 reads TSWWSYY; CDR2 reads QGS. The V gene end was trimmed by 5 bases and the J gene end by 3 bases; junction bases not matched to a gene: 12. The CDR3 covers 16 residues. CDR3 DNA: TGTGCTCTTGGGCGCCGAGGGATTCCTTCCTCCGATAAACTCATCTTT. It is translated as CALGRRGIPSSDKLIF.

Ten or more counts support this clone. V is TRDV1 and J is TRDJ1; 11 positions agree with TRDD3. With 0 bases clipped from V and 0 bases from J, the junction kept 21 bases outside the gene matches. CDR3 length: 23 residues. The germline gives CDR1 TSWWSYY, CDR2 QGS. In DNA, the CDR3 is TGTGCTCTTGGGGAACTAGTGATCCACAGCCCCTTCCTGGGGGATACCGACACCGATAAACTCATCTTT. Protein sequence: CALGELVIHSPFLGDTDTDKLIF.

This clone was seen ten or more times. At residue 16, the TCRdb protein and translated DNA are inconsistent; the protein given comes from the DNA. The chain uses TRDV1 and TRDJ1; possible D gene TRDD3, 8 bases. Germline CDR1 TSWWSYY, CDR2 QGS. The CDR3 contains 21 residues. V was trimmed by 1 base and J by 6 bases, leaving 33 bases between them. CDR3 nucleotide sequence: TGTGCTCTTGGGGAACCCCCGGCCTTCCTGAATCTACTGGGGGGCACAAATAAACTCATCTTT. It specifies CALGEPPAFLNLLGGTNKLIF.

As regards this clone: A far bigger clonotype differs at one base, so this is likely a read error. Other DNA variants within this sample encode the same CDR3. This chain connects TRDV1 to TRDJ1; D gene ambiguous. Here the J gene was assigned by germline matching of the DNA, as TCRdb has none. The V end lost 4 bases, the J end lost 0 bases, and 18 bases lay between the germline ends. From germline, CDR1 is TSWWSYY and CDR2 QGS. The CDR3 is made up of 17 amino acids. CDR3 protein: CALGGPSLVPYTDKLIF. The DNA of the CDR3 is TGTGCTCTTGGGGGACCTAGCCTAGTGCCGTACACCGATAAACTCATCTTT.

This clone was picked up a small number of times. TCRdb lists the protein of a much larger clone for this DNA, which differs at residue 11, so this is likely a read error; the protein given here is translated from the DNA itself. The chain links TRDV1 to TRDJ1, with D unresolved. The J gene is not listed in TCRdb, so it was assigned here from a DNA match to germline. V lost 2 bases and J lost 2, with 24 bases in between. Germline CDR1 reads TSWWSYY; CDR2 reads QGS. The CDR3 contains 19 residues. The CDR3: CALGEVNFYPEILTDKLIF. The CDR3 DNA is TGTGCTCTTGGGGAAGTGAATTTCTACCCCGAGATTCTGACCGATAAACTCATCTTT.

With regard to this clone: TCRdb assigns this DNA the protein of a much larger clone, which departs from its translation at residue 16; this likely reflects a read error, and the protein shown comes from translating the DNA. This rearrangement joins TRDV1 to TRDJ1, with D perhaps matching TRDD2 (8 bases). Trimming took 2 bases from V and 0 from J, leaving 37 bases between them. CDR1 is TSWWSYY, CDR2 QGS, per germline. This CDR3 spans 24 amino acids. Here the CDR3 DNA reads TGTGCTCTTGGGGAATACCTTCCTATTACTGAGGGATACTTACCGGACTTTTACACCGATAAACTCATCTTT. It translates to CALGEYLPITEGYLPDFYTDKLIF.

There are a few counts of this clone. The protein TCRdb gives is from a much larger clone and does not agree with this DNA's translation at residue 14, likely a read error; the protein shown here comes from the DNA. The V gene reported is TRDV1; the J gene is uncalled; the D segment call TRDD3 is taken from the table without a DNA check. The CDR3 is made up of 16 amino acids. Germline values: CDR1 TSWWSYY, CDR2 QGS. The CDR3: CALGGLTGDPGDKPIF. Here the CDR3 DNA reads TGTGCTCTTGGGGGACTTACTGGGGACCCTGGGGATAAACCCATCTTT.

This clone occurred a few times. It is likely a read error: a sequence one base away is far more abundant. Distinct nucleotide sequences in the sample also encode this CDR3. The chain couples TRDV1 to TRDJ3, with 9 bases lining up with TRDD3. No J gene is reported in TCRdb; it was inferred here by comparing the DNA with germline. Germline V gene sequence: CDR1 TSWWSYY, CDR2 QGS. The CDR3 has 21 amino acids. The CDR3 reads CALGEYLGIRGSSWDTRQMFF. The CDR3 region has the DNA TGTGCTCTTGGGGAATACCTGGGGATACGAGGAAGCTCCTGGGACACACGACAGATGTTTTTC.

As regards this clone: The protein given by TCRdb reflects a much larger clone and differs at residue 8 from this DNA's translation, likely from a read error; the protein shown is the DNA's translation. This rearrangement joins TRDV1 to TRDJ1, with a tentative D call TRDD1 (5 bases). CDR3 length equals 20 residues. V was cut by 1 base and J by 1 base, with 25 bases left in between. Germline CDR1 reads TSWWSYY; CDR2 reads QGS. The CDR3 protein is CALGERGNSPRRRFTDKLIF. The CDR3 DNA reads as TGTGCTCTTGGGGAACGGGGCAATAGCCCTCGCCGACGTTTCACCGATAAACTCATCTTT.

Concerning this clone: The DNA is omitted, as the CDR3 cannot be located on it reliably, and the CDR3 follows TCRdb's listing. A V gene of TRAV29/DV5 was called, but no J gene was assigned; the table calls TRDD3, which could not be checked here. Germline V CDR1 and CDR2: NSMFDY, ISSIKDK. The CDR3 numbers 32 amino acids, ends counted. The CDR3 sequence is CSVLLCSKRGGGSRPIRTGGYPHRGDTDKLIF.

Only a few counts were recorded for this clone. TCRdb's protein, taken from a much larger clone, differs from this DNA's translation at residue 8, likely owing to a read error; the protein displayed comes from the DNA. The rearrangement uses TRDV2 and TRDJ1, with 10 bases fitting TRDD3. The J gene, absent from TCRdb, was called here by matching the DNA to germline. The V gene's germline CDR1 is GEAIGNYY and CDR2 EKD. The CDR3 extends over 19 amino acids. The junction had 12 bases not matched to a gene; V was cut back by 0 bases and J by 0 bases. This CDR3 reads CACDTFSCGGYGYTDKLIF. CDR3 sequence (DNA): TGTGCCTGTGACACCTTTTCCTGCGGGGGATACGGGTACACCGATAAACTCATCTTT.

Regarding this clone: TCRdb assigns this DNA the protein of a much larger clone, which departs from its translation at residue 17; this likely reflects a read error, and the protein shown comes from translating the DNA. This chain links TRDV2 with TRDJ1, with 13 positions matching TRDD3. Since TCRdb gives no J gene, matching the DNA to germline was used here to assign it. Losses at the gene ends were 7 bases for V and 4 bases for J; bases not matched to a gene: 29. Germline CDR1 reads GEAIGNYY; CDR2 reads EKD. The CDR3 loop spans 22 amino acids. The CDR3 DNA follows: TGTGCCTGGCTATTTCTTTGCTCTCGGACTGGGGGATACGGAGTATGCATCGATAAACTCATCTTT. Protein product: CAWLFLCSRTGGYGVCIDKLIF.

This clone has only one observation. One end of the junction varies from germline; a read error may be responsible. This sequence joins TRDV1 and TRDJ1; D is perhaps TRDD3 (8 bases). TCRdb is silent on the J gene; assignment here came from matching the DNA to germline. Looked up from germline, CDR1 is TSWWSYY and CDR2 is QGS. CDR3 length equals 22 residues. CDR3 residues: CAPGDPSFYWGLGVSNTDKLIF. The DNA of the CDR3 is TGTGCTCCTGGGGACCCTTCCTTCTACTGGGGACTGGGGGTCTCTAACACCGATAAACTCATCTTT.

About this clone itself: A single base is all that separates this from a far larger clone, so a read error is likely. The sample holds other DNA sequences that translate to the same CDR3. This rearrangement joins TRDV2 to TRDJ1; TRDD3 agrees at 7 bases. The J gene is not listed in TCRdb, so it was assigned here from a DNA match to germline. Germline V lookup: CDR1 GEAIGNYY, CDR2 EKD. This CDR3 contains 16 residues. V gave up 2 bases and J gave up 0 bases; unmatched junction bases: 8. CDR3 amino acids: CACDNLGEAHTDKLIF. CDR3 coding DNA: TGTGCCTGTGACAACTTGGGGGAGGCCCACACCGATAAACTCATCTTT.

This clone appeared many times. Distinct nucleotide sequences in the sample also encode this CDR3. The gene calls are TRDV2 and TRDJ1; TRDD3 aligns across 10 bases. J lost 2 bases, V lost 0 bases, and 8 bases had no gene match. CDR1 is GEAIGNYY and CDR2 is EKD in the germline V gene. The CDR3 is 17 residues long. The CDR3 sequence is CACDTLAGLGDTDKLIF. CDR3 nucleotide sequence: TGTGCCTGTGACACCCTAGCCGGACTGGGGGATACCGATAAACTCATCTTT.

This clone was seen only a few times. With a far larger clone one base away, a read error is the likely cause. At the DNA level, this CDR3 is encoded by other sequences in the same sample as well. This chain links TRDV1 with TRDJ1, with TRDD3 matching over 8 bases. TCRdb lists no J gene, so it was determined here by aligning the DNA to germline. CDR3 length equals 17 residues. V dropped 3 bases and J dropped 2; count of bases not matched to a gene: 11. Germline assignment: CDR1 TSWWSYY and CDR2 QGS. The CDR3 region is CALGELTMGDGTDKLIF. CDR3 bases: TGTGCTCTTGGGGAGCTAACGATGGGGGATGGGACCGATAAACTCATCTTT.

This clone was recorded many times. This likely came from a read error, as a far larger clone is one base away. In the same sample, other DNA sequences code for this CDR3. The gene calls are TRDV1 and TRDJ1; a weak D match, TRDD3 (8 bases). Germline CDR1 TSWWSYY, CDR2 QGS. V lost 3 bases and J 2 bases, leaving 40 bases between the germline ends. The CDR3 has 24 residues. CDR3 sequence reads: CALGDRKAFLSSYWGSRGTDKLIF. Here the CDR3 DNA reads TGTGCTCTTGGGGATCGCAAGGCCTTCCTTTCCTCGTACTGGGGGTCCCGGGGAACCGATAAACTCATCTTT.

With regard to this clone: Translating this DNA gives a protein that differs at residue 12 from the TCRdb one, which belongs to a much larger clone; a read error is likely, and the protein shown is this translation. The J gene is TRDJ1, the V gene TRDV1; D may be TRDD2 (6 bases). The CDR3 length is 18 residues. The V end was cut by 5 bases, the J end by 1 base, with 23 bases between. Germline V gene data show CDR1 as TSWWSYY and CDR2 as QGS. The DNA of the CDR3 is TGTGCTCTTGGGAATTGGCCTTCCCACCCCCTTAGCACCGATAAACTCATCTTT. This gives the protein CALGNWPSHPLSTDKLIF.

Judged by abundance, this clone is medium-sized. Other nucleotide sequences from this sample produce the same CDR3. This chain uses TRDV1 with TRDJ1; D is ambiguous. The CDR3 length is 12 residues. The germline gives CDR1 TSWWSYY, CDR2 QGS. V was pared by 1 base and J by 9 bases, with 9 bases between. CDR3 loop: CALGEPRGELIF. The DNA of the CDR3 is TGTGCTCTTGGGGAACCCCGAGGCGAACTCATCTTT.

On this clone: This could be a read error, since a much larger clone is one nucleotide away. Other DNA sequences within the sample encode an identical CDR3. The gene calls are TRDV1 and TRDJ1; TRDD3 aligns across 12 bases. Germline CDR1 is TSWWSYY and CDR2 is QGS. There are 24 residues in the CDR3. The DNA of the CDR3 is TGTGCACTTGGGGTGAACTTCCCGAACCCTGACTGGGGGATACTTGAGCGGAACACCGATAAACTCATCTTT. Translation: CALGVNFPNPDWGILERNTDKLIF.

This clone was seen more than once but under ten times. TCRdb has a much larger clone's protein, which differs at residue 14 from the translation of this DNA, likely because of a read error; what is shown is the protein translated from the DNA. The J gene went uncalled, whereas the V gene is TRDV1. Germline CDR1 TSWWSYY, CDR2 QGS. The CDR3 runs 16 residues. CDR3 loop: CALGGRSAFHTDKPIF. CDR3 coding DNA: TGTGCTCTTGGGGGCCGCTCCGCTTTCCACACCGATAAACCCATCTTT.